The text below deals with one T cell receptor (beta chain). The source of the sample is a study of blood T cell repertoires in COVID-19. Background on the study: From the United States, Italy and Spain came samples of acute and convalescent COVID-19. Nucleic acid was either cDNA or gDNA, and it came from T cells, B-cell-depleted T cells, or PBMCs.

J lost 3 bases, V lost 0 bases, and 7 bases had no gene match. Per the germline V gene, CDR1 is LGHDT and CDR2 is YNNKEL (reference sequence). CDR3 length: 17 residues. The authors' processing: Amplification from reference gene primers served as the basis for estimated nucleated cell counts. Method: immunoSEQ multiplex PCR; TCRdb's copy keeps in-frame clones and lacks some. V and J calls and clone size are as listed in that table; D and trimming were resolved from the DNA. The sample lists 120,000 or so clones; around 86% were seen once. The specimen sequenced was peripheral blood. The clonotype comes from a woman older than 75 with acute or convalescent COVID-19. The J gene is TRBJ2-3, the V gene TRBV3-1 (or the pseudogene TRBV3-2), with TRBD2 matching 9 bases. CDR3 amino acids: CASSQEGLAGFTDTQYF. CDR3 coding DNA: TGTGCCAGCAGCCAAGAGGGGCTAGCGGGGTTTACAGATACGCAGTATTTT.